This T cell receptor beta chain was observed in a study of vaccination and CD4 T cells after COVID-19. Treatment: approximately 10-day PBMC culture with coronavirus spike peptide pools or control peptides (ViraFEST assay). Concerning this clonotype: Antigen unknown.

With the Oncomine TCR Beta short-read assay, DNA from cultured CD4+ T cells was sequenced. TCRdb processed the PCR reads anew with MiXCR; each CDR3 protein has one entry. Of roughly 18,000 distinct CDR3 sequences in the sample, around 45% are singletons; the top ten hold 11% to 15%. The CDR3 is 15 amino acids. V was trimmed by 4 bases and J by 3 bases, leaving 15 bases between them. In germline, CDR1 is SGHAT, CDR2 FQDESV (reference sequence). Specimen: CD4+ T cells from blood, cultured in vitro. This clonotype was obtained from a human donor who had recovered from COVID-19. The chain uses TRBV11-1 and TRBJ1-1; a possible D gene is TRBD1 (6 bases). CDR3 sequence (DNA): TGTGCCAGCAGCTGGAAGGAGGGGGGAGACACTGAAGCTTTCTTT. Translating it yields CASSWKEGGDTEAFF.